This T cell receptor beta chain is drawn from a study of early T cells in non-severe SARS-CoV-2 infection. About the research overall: Chains were not paired, and sequencing was done on bulk RNA from unsorted whole blood.

Study-level findings and limits: VDJdb matches were skewed toward anti-spike CD8 T cell responses.

Germline values: CDR1 DFQATT, CDR2 SNEGSKA (reference sequence). V trimming: 7 bases; J trimming: 2 bases; junction bases outside the gene matches: 11. This CDR3 comprises 15 residues. This clonotype was counted ten times or more. Its antigen is still unknown. Separate cDNA molecules each had unique molecular identifiers attached to them. One entry per CDR3 protein, called by TCRdb with MiXCR from the 5' RACE reads. The repertoire holds about 60,000 distinct CDR3 sequences, around 8.9% seen once, with approximately 15% in the top ten. Material for sequencing was whole blood. The receptor's source is an adult who was a healthcare worker with PCR-confirmed SARS-CoV-2 infection or an uninfected control (not recorded which). This rearrangement joins TRBV20-1 to TRBJ2-1, with 7 bases that match TRBD2. CDR3 coding DNA: TGCAGTGTTAACGGCGGGAGAGGGACCTACAATGAGCAGTTCTTC. Its translation is CSVNGGRGTYNEQFF.